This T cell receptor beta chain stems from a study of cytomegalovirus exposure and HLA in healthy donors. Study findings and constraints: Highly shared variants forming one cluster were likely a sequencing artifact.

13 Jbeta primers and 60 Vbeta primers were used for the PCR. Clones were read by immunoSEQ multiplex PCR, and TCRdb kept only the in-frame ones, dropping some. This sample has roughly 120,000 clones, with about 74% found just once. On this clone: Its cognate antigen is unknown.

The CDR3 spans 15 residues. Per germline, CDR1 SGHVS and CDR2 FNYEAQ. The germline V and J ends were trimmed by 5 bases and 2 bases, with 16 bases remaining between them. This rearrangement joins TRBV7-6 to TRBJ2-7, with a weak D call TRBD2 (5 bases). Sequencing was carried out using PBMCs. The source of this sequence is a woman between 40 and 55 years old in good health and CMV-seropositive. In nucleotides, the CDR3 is TGTGCCAGCAGCCCCCGAGGGAGAGCAACCTACGAGCAGTACTTC. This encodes CASSPRGRATYEQYF.